This T cell receptor beta chain is drawn from a study of cytomegalovirus exposure and HLA in healthy donors (dated by TCRdb to about 2017). In terms of the full investigation: According to an earlier analysis of 550 to 750 of the donors, about 179 million T cells yielded 117 million unique TCR beta sequences and approximately 300 Gb of sequence data. Approximately 300 gigabases of sequencing data and around 90 million unique TCR sequences made up an early release that covered fewer than 650 HLA-typed donors. Among the approximately 420 genotyped donors, approximately 81% belonged to the genetic ancestry cluster associated with self-reported Caucasian donors. The aim of the study was to test whether cataloging public T cell receptors could identify signatures of past pathogen exposure. The T cell repertoires of under 700 subjects were profiled by immunosequencing and related to cytomegalovirus serostatus. In addition to the first cohort of approximately 650 subjects, a separate validation cohort of approximately 130 different subjects was used. To predict cytomegalovirus infection status, the study brought together high-throughput TCR immunosequencing, statistical association of individual TCRs with disease status, and machine learning. A later analysis re-analyzed previously published TCR beta repertoires from 660 or so donors and added high-resolution HLA genotyping to study TCR occurrence patterns. The later analysis used no new phenotypic data to find candidate immune exposures, relying instead on TCR beta sequences and their occurrence across donors. An earlier analysis of more than 450 of the donors used high-throughput TCR beta sequencing to judge whether each TCR beta V gene segment behaved as functional or pseudogenic. Donor age, sex, ethnicity and CMV serostatus were collected together with the repertoire data. A later genetic analysis used genome-wide SNP genotypes for 398 of the 666 donors, treating that subset as a discovery cohort. Every repertoire in the discovery cohort had been generated on one and the same sequencing platform. Class I and class II HLA loci were covered by the typing at four-digit resolution. Typing coverage varied by locus: 629-630 donors for A, B, C, DRB1 and DQB1; under 550 for DQA1; some 610 for DPA1; under 490 for DPB1. Roughly five DR-DQ haplotypes were handled as single units for association and clustering, since linkage in the cohort was strong. Among a few hundred genotyped donors of the cohort, an average of roughly 240,000 unique TCR beta nucleotide sequences were sequenced per donor, roughly a sixth of them non-productive.

The cohort was made up of under 800 healthy bone marrow donors. At the time of sampling, all cohort members were nominally healthy, though unrecorded immune exposures were likely present. The donor tested CMV seronegative, placing the donor among the 350 to 400 seronegative members of the cohort. Each donor provided a peripheral blood sample, and peripheral blood mononuclear cells were used for TCR beta sequencing. The Qiagen DNeasy Blood Extraction Kit was used to extract genomic DNA from the blood cell samples. CDR1 SGHAT and CDR2 FQNNGV are derived from the germline V gene. Deletion took 5 bases off V and 5 bases off J, with a span of 10 bases between the germline ends. The CDR3, cysteine through phenylalanine, is 13 amino acids long. Only the CDR3 portion is preserved as DNA: 39 bases, with reading frame beginning at the first base. Regarding this clone: The target of this receptor is not known. It has no much larger one-base neighbor in the sample; base qualities were not kept.

The library was generated by the immunoSEQ multiplex PCR assay. The multiplex PCR relied on a mix of 60 forward primers for TCR Vbeta segments and 13 reverse primers for TCR Jbeta segments. Amplification of the CDR3 region of rearranged TCR beta genes was performed with a multiplex PCR assay on genomic DNA. The Illumina HiSeq System was used to sequence the amplified TCR beta libraries as 87-base-pair reads. Under the source paper's analysis protocol: A later analysis tallied around 80 million unique TCR beta chains across the approximately 670 repertoires, and approximately 9.9 million of those chains were shared by two or more donors. Raw reads were error-corrected and collapsed into unique sequences by a nearest-neighbor algorithm in which closely related sequences were merged to remove PCR and sequencing errors. V, D and J gene segments were assigned by aligning CDR3 sequences to IMGT reference sequences. Each retained sequence needed at least a six-nucleotide match to both a V gene segment and a J gene segment. Rearrangements were classified as productive when the CDR3 lacked stop codons and remained in frame with V and J, and all other rearrangements were classified as non-productive. CDR3 was defined according to IMGT convention as the region running from the second conserved V-encoded cysteine to the conserved J-encoded phenylalanine. The earlier analysis of a few hundred of the donors excluded sequences that lacked an unambiguous match to a single V gene segment. An earlier analysis of some 610 of the donors called V segments functional above 56.7% productive rearrangements and segregating when the between-donor standard deviation exceeded 5%. To diagnose cytomegalovirus status from the catalog of TCR beta chain sequences, a statistical classification framework was built. A later analysis assigned V and J genes by comparing TCR nucleotide sequences with IMGT/GENE-DB human TR gene sequences. A later analysis assigned CDR3 sequences and most-parsimonious VDJ recombination scenarios with the TCRdist pipeline. In a later analysis, each TCR beta chain was defined by its CDR3 amino acid sequence together with its V-gene family, and reads without a unique V-gene family were excluded. In a later analysis, 500 to 650 highly shared, low-generation-probability nucleotide sequences were removed to address suspected cross-contamination and a sequencing artifact. In a later analysis, a clonal expansion index was calculated for each public chain from normalized within-repertoire ranks of inferred template counts. Generation probabilities in a later analysis came from a VDJ recombination model fitted to out-of-frame rearrangements, and those results were checked against IGoR. In a later analysis, hypergeometric tests were used to score TCR-TCR, TCR-HLA and TCR-CMV co-occurrence, with a repertoire-size bias correction applied to TCR pairs. In a later analysis, false discovery rates were estimated by permuting HLA or CMV assignments 20 times. In a later analysis, co-occurring TCRs were grouped with DBSCAN, and TCRdist sequence similarity was added when clustering was performed within HLA-allele-positive subsets. Repertoires with fewer than 30,000 or more than 120,000 public chains were left out of co-occurrence clustering, as were five repertoires with anomalous nucleotide sharing. TCRdb retrieved this table from immuneACCESS and kept in-frame rearrangements only. Not all clones are present; in checked studies, unresolved V genes account for under half, and no reason is known for the remainder. D and trimming come from the DNA, and the V and J calls and clone size come from that table. The sample includes 99,000 or so clones, with more than 80% observed a single time. Approximately 6.1% of the sample is held by the ten biggest clonotypes.

Results and caveats for the whole study, not just this receptor: In a later analysis, TCR association rates were found to vary across HLA loci, with the most associated TCRs seen for DRB1 alleles and the fewest for HLA-C alleles. A later analysis associated 15,000 to 20,000 TCR beta sequences with specific HLA alleles at a false discovery rate of 0.05. In a later analysis, HLA-associated TCR beta chains were found to be more clonally expanded and to have lower generation probabilities than equally common non-associated chains. According to a later analysis, most CMV-associated TCR beta chains appeared to be HLA-restricted, and the HLA associations seemed to be driven largely by CMV exposure. Assigning TCR associations to individual alleles was difficult when HLA alleles, especially DR and DQ, strongly co-occurred. In an earlier analysis of approximately 590 of the donors, most TCR beta V segments appeared in productive rearrangements about 90% or about 30% of the time, broadly matching IMGT annotations. According to a later genetic analysis, donors in an Asian-associated ancestry cluster had fewer N-insertions in productive TCRs than the approximately 670-donor mean. In vitro tests confirmed that a few of the cytomegalovirus-associated TCR beta chains recognize cytomegalovirus antigens. Most TCR sequences were observed very rarely across donors, whereas some public TCRs were present in many individuals. Some IMGT-functional V segments, including TRBV6-2 and TRBV6-3, could not be told apart with the 87-base-pair reads, so those segments were excluded. Because counts were too low, around 18 rarely observed V segments, including chromosome 9 orphons, were left out of the earlier analysis of approximately 580 of the donors. Because HLA typing was missing for some donors at each locus, association tests included only the typed subset. Only TCR beta chains were sequenced in this cohort, and the absence of alpha or paired-chain data limited detectable features. The sequencing pipeline was judged likely to have produced a cluster of highly shared sequence variants as a technical artifact. V-gene and J-gene trimming of TCR beta chains was associated with a missense DCLRE1C variant in a later genetic analysis, and the association was replicated in an independent cohort. In both the original and validation cohorts, the classifier was reported to diagnose cytomegalovirus status with high specificity and sensitivity. According to the authors, the approach could potentially be generalized to other disease states and immunological phenotypes. Roughly uniform sequencing depth across donors was assumed in presence/absence analyses, although this assumption may not hold. Linkage disequilibrium might explain the correlated functional status among segregating V segments, but an unknown experimental factor could not be excluded. In a later analysis, several top co-occurrence clusters were reported to appear linked to parvovirus B19, influenza, CMV and Epstein-Barr virus. Immune exposure information for the cohort was limited to CMV serostatus. A further reported finding was that TCR beta sequences accurately predicted the HLA-A and HLA-B alleles for most subjects in the first cohort. The study listed 150 to 200 TCR beta chains as associated with cytomegalovirus.

The chain is made from TRBV11-2 and TRBJ2-1; the best D guess is TRBD2, with 6 bases matching. Material: PBMCs. The TCR was taken from a man aged 18-30 years in good health and CMV-seronegative. The CDR3 protein is CASSGRFDNEQFF. The nucleotide sequence reads as follows: TGTGCCAGCAGCGGGAGGTTCGACAATGAGCAGTTCTTC.